Shown below are 8 T cell receptor beta chains from a single sample sequenced in a study of OX40 agonist ivuxolimab in advanced cancers. Only in-frame clones appear in the TCRdb table, and some are missing; sequencing was by immunoSEQ multiplex PCR. Here the sample spans tens of thousands of clones, roughly three quarters being singletons. Here the sequenced sample was CD4+ or CD8+ T cells sorted from blood, taken in a trial of the OX40 agonist ivuxolimab. These receptors all come from an adult with an advanced solid tumor such as melanoma, head and neck, liver or kidney cancer.

The chain couples TRBV6-5 to TRBJ1-3, with D hard to call. The ends were cut back, 6 bases at V and 0 bases at J, with 9 bases in the middle. The CDR3 is 14 residues long. Germline CDR1 reads MNHEY; CDR2 reads SVGAGI. The CDR3, as DNA: TGTGCCAGCAGGACCTCCCCCTCTGGAAACACCATATATTTT. Its translation: CASRTSPSGNTIYF.

The V gene is TRBV5-4, the J gene TRBJ2-7; perhaps TRBD1 as D (5 bases). Germline CDR1 is SGHNT and CDR2 is YYREEE (reference sequence). The V end was cut by 2 bases, the J end by 6 bases, with 12 bases between. The CDR3 length is 13 residues. CDR3 sequence reads: CASSLRGPSEQYF. The CDR3 DNA is TGTGCCAGCAGCTTAAGGGGCCCCTCCGAGCAGTACTTC.

The table lists this clone with a count of one. This same CDR3 is encoded by further DNA sequences in the sample. The V gene is TRBV7-2, the J gene TRBJ2-2; TRBD2 aligns across 7 bases. CDR3 length equals 17 residues. V trimming: 1 base; J trimming: 1 base; junction bases outside the gene matches: 6. The germline CDR1 and CDR2 sequences are SGHTA and FQGNSA. The DNA of the CDR3 is TGTGCCAGCAGCTTAGGTCGGCCGGGGGGGAACACCGGGGAGCTGTTTTTT. It yields the protein CASSLGRPGGNTGELFF.

The chain uses TRBV6-5 and TRBJ2-1; TRBD2 agrees at 11 bases. CDR3 size: 16 residues. The V and J ends lost 0 bases and 5 bases, in that order; junction bases with no gene match: 3. CDR1 is MNHEY and CDR2 is SVGAGI in the germline V gene. CDR3 coding DNA: TGTGCCAGCAGTTACTCGGGGACTAGCGGAGACAATGAGCAGTTCTTC. It encodes CASSYSGTSGDNEQFF.

The chain couples TRBV9 to TRBJ1-2, with TRBD1 matching 10 bases. The CDR3 runs 16 residues. Germline V gene sequence: CDR1 SGDLS, CDR2 YYNGEE. After removal of 3 bases from V and 4 bases from J, the junction contained 9 bases not matched to a gene. CDR3 coding DNA: TGTGCCAGCAGCGCCTCTACTGGACAGGGGGTCTATGGCTACACCTTC. Its protein product is CASSASTGQGVYGYTF.

The chain combines TRBV19 with TRBJ2-5, with 8 bases aligning to TRBD1. The trim removed 7 bases at V and 4 bases at J, leaving 2 bases unmatched. Germline V lookup: CDR1 LNHDA, CDR2 SQIVND (reference sequence). The CDR3 consists of 12 residues. The CDR3 protein is CASKDRAETQYF. The CDR3 DNA reads TGTGCCAGTAAGGACAGGGCAGAGACCCAGTACTTC.

V usage is TRBV11-2 and J usage is TRBJ2-2; TRBD1 matches at 7 bases. This CDR3 has 17 residues. The germline V gene encodes CDR1 SGHAT and CDR2 FQNNGV. V shed 5 bases, J shed 4 bases, and the junction held 13 bases outside the gene matches. The CDR3 spells CASSLDRDRVGTGELFF. CDR3 nucleotides: TGTGCCAGCAGCCTCGACAGGGACCGGGTGGGCACCGGGGAGCTGTTTTTT.

The rearrangement links TRBV28 to TRBJ2-6; 8 bases fit TRBD1. The trim removed 5 bases at V and 0 bases at J, leaving 15 bases unmatched. Per germline, CDR1 MDHEN and CDR2 SYDVKM. CDR3 size: 20 residues. CDR3: CASSIPLGQGAVSGANVLTF. The CDR3 DNA reads TGTGCCAGCAGTATACCACTAGGGCAGGGGGCGGTCTCTGGGGCCAACGTCCTGACTTTC.